The sequence of this T cell receptor beta chain was determined in a study of blood T cell repertoires in COVID-19. As handled by the study authors: Reference gene primer amplification gave nucleated cell count estimates. Profiling relied on immunoSEQ multiplex PCR, and the TCRdb table lists in-frame clones only, not all of them. D and trimming were read from the DNA, whereas the V and J calls and clone size are those reported in that table. The table lists roughly 34,000 clones, approximately 80% of them singletons. The ends were cut back, 0 bases at V and 6 bases at J, with 8 bases in the middle. The CDR3 covers 13 residues. Looked up from germline, CDR1 is SGHTA and CDR2 is FQGNSA.

This TCR derives from a human donor in a cohort sampled during active COVID-19. V and J are TRBV7-2 and TRBJ1-2; possible D gene TRBD1, 5 bases. Sequencing was done on a sample of peripheral blood. CDR3 DNA: TGTGCCAGCAGCTTAGCCAGGGTGGATGGCTACACCTTC. Amino acid sequence: CASSLARVDGYTF.